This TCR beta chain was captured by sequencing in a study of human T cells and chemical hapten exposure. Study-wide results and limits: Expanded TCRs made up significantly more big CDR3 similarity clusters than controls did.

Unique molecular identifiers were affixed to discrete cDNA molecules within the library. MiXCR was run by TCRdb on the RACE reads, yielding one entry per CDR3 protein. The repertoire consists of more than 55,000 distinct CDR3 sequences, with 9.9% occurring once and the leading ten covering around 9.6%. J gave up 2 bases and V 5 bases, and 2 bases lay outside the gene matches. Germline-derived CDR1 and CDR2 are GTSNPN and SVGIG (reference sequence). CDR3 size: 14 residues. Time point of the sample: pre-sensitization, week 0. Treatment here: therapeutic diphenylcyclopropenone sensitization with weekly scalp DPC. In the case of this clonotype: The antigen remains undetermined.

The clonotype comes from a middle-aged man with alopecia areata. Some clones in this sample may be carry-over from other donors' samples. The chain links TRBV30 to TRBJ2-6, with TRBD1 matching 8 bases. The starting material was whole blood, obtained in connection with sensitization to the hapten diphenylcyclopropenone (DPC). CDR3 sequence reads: CAWGTGAGANVLTF. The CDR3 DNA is TGTGCCTGGGGGACAGGAGCTGGGGCCAACGTCCTGACTTTC.